These 27 T cell receptor beta chains share one sample of origin, sequenced in a study of post-analysis software for immune sequencing data. The study, taken as a whole, reports: Relative to controls, patients had five TRBV segments at higher frequency, with TRBV5-6, TRBV5-1 and TRBV20-1 among these.

Antigens for these TCRs are unknown. TCR beta libraries were prepared from cDNA with unique molecular identifiers. One entry per CDR3 protein, called by TCRdb with MiXCR from the PCR reads. The data show more than 450,000 distinct CDR3 sequences, with around 36% seen just once and under 7% held by the top ten. The sequenced material came from blood. The receptors were sampled from a girl aged 2-17 years with multiple sclerosis.

This clonotype has only a few counts. The chain combines TRBV24-1 with TRBJ1-2; D is unresolved. CDR1 and CDR2 from the germline V gene are KGHDR and SFDVKD. V was trimmed by 0 bases and J by 5 bases, leaving 3 bases between them. The CDR3 runs 12 residues. The CDR3 nucleotides are TGTGCCACCAGTGATTTGGAATATGGCTACACCTTC. Protein: CATSDLEYGYTF.

The rearrangement uses TRBV5-6 and TRBJ2-5; the match to TRBD2 covers 12 bases. J gave up 9 bases and V 2 bases, and 14 bases lay outside the gene matches. The CDR3 consists of 17 residues. The germline V gene has CDR1 SGHDT and CDR2 YYEEEE. The CDR3 DNA is TGTGCCAGCAGCTTCTCACTAGCGGGGGGTCGAGGTGAGTCCCAGTACTTC. Translating gives CASSFSLAGGRGESQYF.

This rearrangement joins TRBV7-2 to TRBJ2-5, with 16 positions matching TRBD2. This CDR3 has 17 amino acids. V trimming: 5 bases; J trimming: 5 bases; junction bases outside the gene matches: 8. Germline values: CDR1 SGHTA, CDR2 FQGNSA. The CDR3 DNA reads as TGTGCCAGCAGCCCCGGGACTAGCGGGGGGGTTCGGGAGACCCAGTACTTC. This translates into CASSPGTSGGVRETQYF.

Remarks on this clonotype: One end of the junction does not line up with germline, which may come from a read error. V usage is TRBV14 and J usage is TRBJ2-3; 8 bases map to TRBD2. The CDR3 is made up of 16 amino acids. Germline V gene lookup returns CDR1 SGHDN and CDR2 FVKESK. CDR3 DNA: TGTGCCGGCAGCCAAGTAATGACGGGGGGGCAAGATACGCAGTATTTT. This encodes CAGSQVMTGGQDTQYF. The full variable domain, with the rest looked up from reference TRBV14 and TRBJ2-3, is EAGVTQFPSHSVIEKGQTVTLRCDPISGHDNLYWYRRVMGKEIKFLLHFVKESKQDESGMPNNRFLAERTGGTYSTLKVQPAELEDSGVYFCAGSQVMTGGQDTQYFGPGTRLTVL.

The chain uses TRBV10-3 and TRBJ2-3; D is undetermined. Trimming removed 4 bases from V and 2 bases from J, with 10 bases in between. Germline CDR1 and CDR2: ENHRY and SYGVKD. The CDR3 is 14 residues long. CDR3 sequence reads: CAISVVSDTDTQYF. As DNA, the CDR3 is TGTGCCATCAGTGTTGTTTCAGACACAGATACGCAGTATTTT.

CDR3 sequence reads: CATSREGGLAGRSSYNEQFF. The DNA of the CDR3 is TGTGCCACCAGCAGAGAAGGGGGACTAGCGGGCCGCAGCTCCTACAATGAGCAGTTCTTC. V usage is TRBV15 and J usage is TRBJ2-1; 12 bases agree with TRBD2. The junction had 9 bases not matched to a gene; V was cut back by 0 bases and J by 0 bases. CDR1 is LNHNV and CDR2 is YYDKDF in the germline V gene (reference sequence). This CDR3 is built from 20 residues.

The rearrangement uses TRBV12-3 or TRBV12-4 and TRBJ2-1, with D possibly matching TRBD2 (6 bases). The ends were cut back, 5 bases at V and 3 bases at J, with 11 bases in the middle. The CDR3 spans 14 residues. CDR3 sequence reads: CASSEAGIYNEQFF. The CDR3, as DNA: TGTGCCAGCAGTGAGGCGGGGATCTACAATGAGCAGTTCTTC.

This clonotype was observed a handful of times. The V call is TRBV4-1, the J call TRBJ2-6, with D unresolved. The CDR3 covers 16 residues. The germline V gene encodes CDR1 MGHRA and CDR2 YSYEKL. Trimming removed 1 base at V and 0 bases at J, with 7 bases between. The CDR3 sequence: CASSQGGLSGANVLTF. CDR3 coding DNA: TGCGCCAGCAGCCAAGGTGGGCTCTCTGGGGCCAACGTCCTGACTTTC.

This clonotype occurred a few times. CDR3 bases: TGTGCCAGCAGTCCAGGGCTTTACCCGCAGGACTACACCTTC. Protein product: CASSPGLYPQDYTF. This rearrangement joins TRBV6-4 to TRBJ1-2, with D possibly being TRBD1 (5 bases). The CDR3 spans 14 residues. V was cut by 5 bases and J by 10 bases, with 20 bases left in between. The germline V gene encodes CDR1 MRHNA and CDR2 SNTAGT.

The CDR3, as DNA: TGTGCCAGCAGCCCTAGTTCGGGGATAACGACCTACGAGCAGTACTTC. It codes for CASSPSSGITTYEQYF. This chain uses TRBV5-5 with TRBJ2-7; TRBD2 might be the D (5 bases). Trimming took off 4 bases at V and 2 bases at J, with 19 bases between the two ends. CDR1 is SGHKS, CDR2 YYEKEE, per germline (reference sequence). This CDR3 has 16 residues.

This clonotype was counted only a few times. The junction does not match germline at one end; this may be a read error. V gene TRBV24-1 combines with J gene TRBJ1-5; D may be TRBD1 (5 bases). The CDR3 has 13 residues. Germline V gives CDR1 KGHDR, CDR2 SFDVKD. The CDR3 sequence is CATRPGPTQPQHF. In DNA form, the CDR3 reads TGCGCCACCAGGCCAGGGCCGACTCAGCCCCAGCATTTT.

V usage is TRBV9 and J usage is TRBJ1-2; 8 bases match TRBD1. This CDR3 region has 16 residues. Per germline, CDR1 SGDLS and CDR2 YYNGEE. With 0 bases clipped from V and 4 bases from J, the junction kept 8 bases outside the gene matches. The CDR3 sequence is CASSVGEAGGIYGYTF. In nucleotides, the CDR3 is TGTGCCAGCAGCGTAGGTGAGGCAGGGGGCATCTATGGCTACACCTTC.

A few counts support this clonotype. This chain joins TRBV5-4 and TRBJ1-2; no reliable D call. CDR3 length: 15 amino acids. V lost 3 bases and J 0 bases, leaving 12 bases between the germline ends. Germline assignment: CDR1 SGHNT and CDR2 YYREEE (reference sequence). CDR3 region: CASSSATDSNYGYTF. The CDR3 DNA reads TGTGCCAGCAGCTCCGCGACGGATTCTAACTATGGCTACACCTTC.

The table lists this clonotype with many counts. The chain has TRBV20-1 and TRBJ1-1; D is possibly TRBD1 (5 bases). The CDR3 loop spans 14 amino acids. Trimming took off 6 bases at V and 6 bases at J, with 20 bases between the two ends. Germline CDR1 and CDR2: DFQATT and SNEGSKA (reference sequence). Written as DNA, the CDR3 is TGCAGTGCCCCGCCGGCGGGGGGTACGGCTGAAGCTTTCTTT. It yields the protein CSAPPAGGTAEAFF.

The V call is TRBV10-3, the J call TRBJ2-5, with 9 bases matching TRBD1. CDR1 and CDR2 (germline): ENHRY, SYGVKD. V gave up 4 bases and J gave up 4 bases; unmatched junction bases: 7. The CDR3 contains 15 residues. The CDR3 sequence is CAISGGQGGRETQYF. For the CDR3, the DNA is TGTGCCATCAGTGGGGGACAGGGAGGCAGAGAGACCCAGTACTTC.

The rearrangement links TRBV9 to TRBJ2-1; TRBD2 might be the D (5 bases). The CDR3 runs to 15 residues. Deletions cut 4 bases from V and 1 base from J, with 12 bases between. CDR1 SGDLS and CDR2 YYNGEE come from the germline V gene. CDR3 loop: CASSPYGVSYNEQFF. The CDR3 DNA follows: TGTGCCAGCAGCCCGTACGGGGTGTCCTACAATGAGCAGTTCTTC.

This clonotype was picked up a small number of times. The CDR3 nucleotides read TGTGCCAGCAGCTTAGGCGGGGGGCCACCCAGCACAGATACGCAGTATTTT. Amino acid sequence: CASSLGGGPPSTDTQYF. The chain is built from TRBV7-2 and TRBJ2-3; TRBD2 matches 8 bases. Germline-derived CDR1 and CDR2 are SGHTA and FQGNSA. There are 17 residues in the CDR3. V was clipped by 1 base and J by 0 bases; unmatched bases: 6.

This clonotype came up a few times. The chain carries TRBV24-1 and TRBJ2-5, with D tentatively TRBD1 or TRBD2 (6 bases each). V lost 8 bases to trimming and J lost 8 bases, with 23 bases between them. Germline assignment: CDR1 KGHDR and CDR2 SFDVKD. The CDR3 is 15 residues long. The CDR3 loop reads CATMCGDTSFCTQYF. The CDR3 region has the DNA TGTGCCACCATGTGCGGGGACACCAGTTTTTGTACCCAGTACTTC.

Comments on this clonotype: The germline gene is not matched at one end of the junction; a read error may be the cause. The CDR3 protein is CASSSVFGTPKWGQGTQYF. CDR3 DNA sequence: TGTGCCAGCAGCTCAGTATTCGGGACACCCAAATGGGGCCAAGGGACCCAGTACTTC. The rearrangement uses TRBV11-1 and TRBJ2-5, with D perhaps matching TRBD1 (6 bases). The germline CDR1 and CDR2 sequences are SGHAT and FQDESV (reference sequence). The CDR3 runs 19 residues. The variable domain in full, with the rest retrieved from reference TRBV11-1 and TRBJ2-5, is EAEVAQSPRYKITEKSQAVAFWCDPISGHATLYWYRQILGQGPELLVQFQDESVVDDSQLPKDRFSAERLKGVDSTLKIQPAELGDSAMYLCASSSVFGTPKWGQGTQYFGPGTRLLVL.

The chain links TRBV27 to TRBJ2-3; 7 nucleotides line up with TRBD2. Germline trimming cut 7 bases from V and 2 bases from J; bases unmatched to any gene: 6. The CDR3 totals 14 residues. CDR1 is MNHEY, CDR2 SMNVEV, per germline (reference sequence). The CDR3 region is CASTLAAPTDTQYF. In DNA, the CDR3 is TGTGCCAGCACCCTAGCGGCCCCCACAGATACGCAGTATTTT.

This clonotype was recorded a few times. V is TRBV20-1 and J is TRBJ1-2, with no clear D. Germline V gene data show CDR1 as DFQATT and CDR2 as SNEGSKA (reference sequence). Trimming removed 0 bases from V and 7 bases from J, with 12 bases in between. This CDR3 is 13 amino acids long. CDR3 in amino acids: CSARENRRGGYTF. The CDR3, as DNA: TGCAGTGCTAGAGAAAACCGGAGAGGTGGCTACACCTTC.

Only a few counts were recorded for this clonotype. Here the CDR3 reads CASSFTGRGPHEQYF. The DNA for the CDR3 is TGTGCCAGCAGTTTTACAGGCAGGGGTCCCCACGAGCAGTACTTC. The V and J genes are TRBV27 and TRBJ2-7, with D perhaps matching TRBD1 (6 bases). V was trimmed by 3 bases and J by 5 bases, leaving 17 bases between them. In germline, CDR1 is MNHEY, CDR2 SMNVEV (reference sequence). This CDR3 spans 15 amino acids.

This clonotype was seen a few times. This sequence joins TRBV5-1 and TRBJ2-3, with D hard to call. The V gene's germline CDR1 is SGHRS and CDR2 YFSETQ. V lost 1 base to trimming and J lost 3 bases, with 9 bases between them. The CDR3 consists of 14 residues. CDR3 in amino acids: CASSLSPWTDTQYF. The CDR3 DNA reads as TGCGCCAGCAGCTTGTCCCCTTGGACAGATACGCAGTATTTT.

In this sample, this clonotype turned up a few times. The chain uses TRBV12-3 or TRBV12-4 and TRBJ2-1, with D possibly TRBD1 on 5 matching bases. This CDR3 is 13 amino acids long. Trimming removed 1 base at V and 10 bases at J, with 11 bases between. CDR3 region: CASSLDTGNEQFF. In DNA form, the CDR3 reads TGTGCCAGCAGTTTAGATACAGGTAACGAGCAGTTCTTC.

This chain joins TRBV3-1 and TRBJ1-1; 9 bases align to TRBD1. The V gene end was trimmed by 4 bases and the J gene end by 4 bases; junction bases not matched to a gene: 10. Looked up from germline, CDR1 is LGHDT and CDR2 is YNNKEL (reference sequence). This CDR3 comprises 16 residues. The CDR3 spells CASSPPGTGRGTEAFF. The CDR3 bases are TGTGCCAGCAGCCCCCCGGGGACAGGGAGGGGCACTGAAGCTTTCTTT. The variable domain in full, with the rest retrieved from reference TRBV3-1 and TRBJ1-1, is DTAVSQTPKYLVTQMGNDKSIKCEQNLGHDTMYWYKQDSKKFLKIMFSYNNKELIINETVPNRFSPKSPDKAHLNLHINSLELGDSAVYFCASSPPGTGRGTEAFFGQGTRLTVV.

The rearrangement joins TRBV19 to TRBJ2-1; 10 nucleotides align to TRBD2. Germline V gives CDR1 LNHDA, CDR2 SQIVND (reference sequence). V trimming: 0 bases; J trimming: 8 bases; junction bases outside the gene matches: 7. This CDR3 is built from 16 residues. Here the CDR3 reads CASSIDPSGGGYEQFF. The CDR3 nucleotides are TGTGCCAGTAGTATAGATCCTAGCGGGGGTGGCTATGAGCAGTTCTTC. The full variable domain, its missing parts supplied by reference TRBV19 and TRBJ2-1, is DGGITQSPKYLFRKEGQNVTLSCEQNLNHDAMYWYRQDPGQGLRLIYYSQIVNDFQKGDIAEGYSVSREKKESFPLTVTSAQKNPTAFYLCASSIDPSGGGYEQFFGPGTRLTVL.

The rearrangement joins TRBV9 to TRBJ2-4; a possible D gene is TRBD1 (5 bases). The CDR3 is 11 amino acids. Germline lookup yields CDR1 SGDLS and CDR2 YYNGEE. Trimming took off 4 bases at V and 12 bases at J, with 11 bases between the two ends. As DNA, the CDR3 is TGTGCCAGCAGCACAGGACCAAATCAGTACTTC. Amino acid sequence: CASSTGPNQYF.